The following is a T cell receptor beta chain sequence with its context. Its antigen is not identified. The data were taken from a study of blood T cells in healthy people across ages. Study-level information: In model experiments, template switching was able to capture about one barcoded beta molecule for every two T cells that were present. Study results and caveats: Estimated diversity across one million T cells was deemed an underestimate. Fewer expanded clones and more diversity marked long-lived versus aged donors.

Sample-barcoded 5' priming and a J-beta primer mix drove a second PCR of about 6 to 11 cycles. TCRdb re-called the 5' RACE reads with MiXCR, one entry per CDR3 protein. The sample yields roughly 800,000 distinct CDR3 sequences, 53% seen once. Each donor gave roughly 9.1 milliliters of peripheral blood. CDR3 length: 17 residues. From germline, CDR1 is LGHDT and CDR2 YNNKEL (reference sequence). V dropped 2 bases and J dropped 0 bases, with 11 bases sitting between them. This sequence originates from a man older than 75 in good health. The chain is built from TRBV3-1 and TRBJ2-6; D perhaps matches TRBD2 (5 bases). The sequenced sample was blood. CDR3 coding DNA: TGTGCCAGCAGCCAACGAATCGGGGACTCTGGGGCCAACGTCCTGACTTTC. It yields the protein CASSQRIGDSGANVLTF.